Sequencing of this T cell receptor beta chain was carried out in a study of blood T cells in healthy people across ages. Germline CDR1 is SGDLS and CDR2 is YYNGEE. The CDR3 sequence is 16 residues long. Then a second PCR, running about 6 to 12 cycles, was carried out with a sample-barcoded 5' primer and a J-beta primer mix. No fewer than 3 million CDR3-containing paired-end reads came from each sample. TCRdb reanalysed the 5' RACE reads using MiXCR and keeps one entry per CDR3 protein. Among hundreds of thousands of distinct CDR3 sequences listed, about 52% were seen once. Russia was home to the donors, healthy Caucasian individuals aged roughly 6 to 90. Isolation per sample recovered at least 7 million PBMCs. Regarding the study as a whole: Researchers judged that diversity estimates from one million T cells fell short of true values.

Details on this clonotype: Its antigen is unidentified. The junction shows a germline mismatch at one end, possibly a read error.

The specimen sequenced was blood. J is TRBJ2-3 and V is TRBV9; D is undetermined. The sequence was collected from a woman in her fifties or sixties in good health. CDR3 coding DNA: TGTGCCAGCAGCACCTTAGGAAGAATCGGCACGGATACGCAGTATTTT. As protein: CASSTLGRIGTDTQYF.